What follows are 32 T cell receptor beta chains derived from one specimen sequenced in a study of human T cells and chemical hapten exposure. TCRdb called the RACE reads again in MiXCR, with one record for every CDR3 protein. The sample consists of around 300,000 distinct CDR3 sequences, about 7% of them appearing once. Time point of the sample: patch test 1, 2 weeks after DPC sensitization. Documented treatment: therapeutic diphenylcyclopropenone sensitization with weekly scalp DPC. The starting material was whole blood, obtained in connection with sensitization to the hapten diphenylcyclopropenone (DPC). These receptors were taken from a woman between 18 and 30 years old with alopecia areata. Some clones in this sample may be carry-over from other donors' samples.

This clonotype showed up many times. The chain links TRBV6-2 or TRBV6-3 to TRBJ2-7; D is undetermined. Germline CDR1 reads MNHEY; CDR2 reads SVGEGT. CDR3 length: 11 residues. Trimming took 1 base from V and 9 from J, leaving 7 bases between them. The CDR3 coding sequence is TGTGCCAGCAGTTACTACGAAGGGCAGTACTTC. This translates into CASSYYEGQYF.

Notes on this clonotype: A much bigger clone sits one base away, suggesting this may be a read error. The chain links TRBV9 to TRBJ1-3; D gene uncertain. The CDR3 is 12 amino acids. The germline CDR1 and CDR2 sequences are SGDLS and YYNGEE. DNA for the CDR3: TGTGCCAGCAGCTCCTCTGGAAACGCCATATATTTT. Protein product: CASSSSGNAIYF.

V and J are TRBV28 and TRBJ1-2, with D hard to call. Germline CDR1 MDHEN, CDR2 SYDVKM. This CDR3 contains 13 residues. Trimming cost V 5 bases and J 0 bases, with 7 bases left between them. CDR3 nucleotide sequence: TGTGCCAGCAGTAGCGAAGCTAACTATGGCTACACCTTC. Translation: CASSSEANYGYTF.

This chain uses TRBV7-2 with TRBJ1-2; TRBD1 agrees at 8 bases. Germline CDR1 is SGHTA and CDR2 is FQGNSA. V trimming: 5 bases; J trimming: 3 bases; junction bases outside the gene matches: 11. CDR3 length equals 16 residues. The DNA for the CDR3 is TGTGCCAGCAGCCCCCTCGAAGCAGGGGGCTACTATGGCTACACCTTC. This translates into CASSPLEAGGYYGYTF.

The chain carries TRBV4-3 and TRBJ2-6; possibly TRBD1 for D (5 bases). Trimming removed 0 bases at V and 4 bases at J, with 13 bases between. This CDR3 is built from 17 residues. Germline values: CDR1 LGHNA, CDR2 YSLEER. The CDR3, as DNA: TGCGCCAGCAGCCAAGATGGACATGGGGTCGGGGCCAACGTCCTGACTTTC. Translation: CASSQDGHGVGANVLTF.

V is TRBV2 and J is TRBJ2-1, with D hard to call. CDR3 length: 15 residues. CDR1 and CDR2 (germline): SNHLY, FYNNEI. Trimming stripped 3 bases from V and 2 bases from J, with 11 bases between. This CDR3 is CASSDPQRAYNEQFF. CDR3 sequence (DNA): TGTGCCAGCAGTGACCCCCAAAGAGCCTACAATGAGCAGTTCTTC. The full variable domain, with the rest looked up from reference TRBV2 and TRBJ2-1, is EPEVTQTPSHQVTQMGQEVILRCVPISNHLYFYWYRQILGQKVEFLVSFYNNEISEKSEIFDDQFSVERPDGSNFTLKIRSTKLEDSAMYFCASSDPQRAYNEQFFGPGTRLTVL.

V and J are TRBV4-3 and TRBJ2-7; possibly TRBD1 for D (7 bases). The CDR3 length is 15 residues. Trimming removed 2 bases from V and 4 bases from J, with 15 bases in between. Germline V gene data show CDR1 as LGHNA and CDR2 as YSLEER. The CDR3 loop is CASSQSPGGHYEQYF. The CDR3 DNA sequence: TGCGCCAGCAGCCAATCCCCAGGGGGGCATTACGAGCAGTACTTC.

This clonotype showed up many times. The chain uses TRBV10-3 and TRBJ2-5; a possible D gene is TRBD1 (5 bases). CDR3 length equals 17 residues. V was shortened by 0 bases and J by 5 bases, with 19 bases between the two germline ends. Germline V lookup: CDR1 ENHRY, CDR2 SYGVKD. The CDR3, as DNA: TGTGCCATCAGTGAGTCGGCGTCGGACATTCCCCCGGAGACCCAGTACTTC. This gives the protein CAISESASDIPPETQYF.

The V and J genes are TRBV5-1 and TRBJ1-1; D ambiguous. Trimming removed 1 base from V and 1 base from J, with 11 bases in between. CDR3 size: 15 residues. Germline CDR1 reads SGHRS; CDR2 reads YFSETQ. CDR3 in amino acids: CASSLKAGRNTEAFF. CDR3 nucleotides: TGCGCCAGCAGCTTGAAGGCAGGAAGGAACACTGAAGCTTTCTTT.

The gene calls are TRBV7-2 and TRBJ2-3, with D maybe TRBD1 (6 bases). The V gene's germline CDR1 is SGHTA and CDR2 FQGNSA. The ends were cut back, 1 base at V and 6 bases at J, with 8 bases in the middle. The CDR3 contains 13 residues. CDR3 sequence (DNA): TGTGCCAGCAGCTTAGGGGGGCACGATACGCAGTATTTT. It codes for CASSLGGHDTQYF.

CDR3 residues: CASSSDSNYEQYF. The CDR3, as DNA: TGTGCCAGCAGTTCAGACAGCAACTACGAGCAGTACTTC. This rearrangement joins TRBV6-2 or TRBV6-3 to TRBJ2-7, with a weak D call TRBD1 (5 bases). The CDR3 has 13 amino acids. The germline V and J ends were trimmed by 4 bases and 3 bases, with 10 bases remaining between them. From germline, CDR1 is MNHEY and CDR2 SVGEGT.

The V gene is TRBV20-1, the J gene TRBJ1-1; no definite D call. Germline V lookup: CDR1 DFQATT, CDR2 SNEGSKA (reference sequence). The CDR3 has 13 residues. V lost 1 base, J lost 5 bases, and 11 bases lay in between. In DNA form, the CDR3 reads TGCAGTGCTAGAGCGGAATGGAAGACTGAAGCTTTCTTT. The encoded protein is CSARAEWKTEAFF.

V and J are TRBV4-2 and TRBJ1-6, with D hard to call. The CDR3 covers 18 residues. Trimming pared 0 bases from V and 3 bases from J, leaving 15 bases between. Germline V gene data show CDR1 as LGHNA and CDR2 as YNFKEQ. CDR3 nucleotide sequence: TGTGCCAGCAGCCAAGACGCGGCAGGCTTAATCTATAATTCACCCCTCCACTTT. This codes for CASSQDAAGLIYNSPLHF.

The chain recombines TRBV12-3 or TRBV12-4 with TRBJ2-7, with 10 bases matching TRBD1. The CDR3 runs to 15 residues. Losses at the gene ends were 3 bases for V and 7 bases for J; bases not matched to a gene: 9. CDR3 amino acids: CASSFPGQGSQEQYF. DNA of the CDR3: TGTGCCAGCAGTTTCCCGGGACAGGGGAGTCAGGAGCAGTACTTC.

The chain joins TRBV6-5 to TRBJ1-6; D remains unclear. The ends were cut back, 6 bases at V and 4 bases at J, with 13 bases in the middle. There are 15 residues in the CDR3. CDR1 and CDR2 from the germline V gene are MNHEY and SVGAGI. CDR3 protein: CASSRGSKYNSPLHF. The CDR3 nucleotides read TGTGCCAGCAGCCGAGGGTCGAAATATAATTCACCCCTCCACTTT.

Only a few counts were recorded for this clonotype. V usage is TRBV14 and J usage is TRBJ1-3; D unresolved. V was shortened by 4 bases and J by 0 bases, with 13 bases between the two germline ends. The CDR3 loop spans 16 amino acids. Germline V gives CDR1 SGHDN, CDR2 FVKESK. CDR3 sequence reads: CASSRGPSGSGNTIYF. The CDR3 bases are TGTGCCAGCAGCCGAGGGCCATCCGGCTCTGGAAACACCATATATTTT.

There are many counts of this clonotype. This chain uses TRBV12-3 or TRBV12-4 with TRBJ2-3; D ambiguous. V was shortened by 7 bases and J by 1 base, with 6 bases between the two germline ends. The CDR3 loop spans 12 amino acids. CDR3 nucleotide sequence: TGTGCCAGCAAAGGCCGCACAGATACGCAGTATTTT. Its protein product is CASKGRTDTQYF.

This clonotype has only a few counts. The chain links TRBV4-2 to TRBJ1-2; possible D gene TRBD1, 5 bases. Germline V lookup: CDR1 LGHNA, CDR2 YNFKEQ. Deletions cut 0 bases from V and 4 bases from J, with 12 bases between. This CDR3 is built from 15 residues. The CDR3 here is CASSQDRGNLYGYTF. CDR3 in DNA: TGTGCCAGCAGCCAAGATCGGGGGAACCTCTATGGCTACACCTTC.

V is TRBV12-3 or TRBV12-4 and J is TRBJ1-2, with D possibly TRBD1 on 6 matching bases. This CDR3 has 13 amino acids. V was trimmed by 6 bases and J by 11 bases, leaving 19 bases between them. CDR3: CASRDSAPPKYTF. The DNA of the CDR3 is TGTGCCAGCAGGGACAGTGCGCCCCCGAAGTACACCTTC.

J is TRBJ2-7 and V is TRBV9; 14 positions match TRBD2. The CDR3 totals 16 residues. V trimming: 4 bases; J trimming: 2 bases; junction bases outside the gene matches: 5. Germline V CDR1 and CDR2: SGDLS, YYNGEE. This CDR3 is CASSLTSGGETYEQYF. The CDR3 DNA sequence: TGTGCCAGCAGCTTGACTAGCGGGGGGGAGACCTACGAGCAGTACTTC.

This clonotype has only a few counts. The chain links TRBV20-1 to TRBJ1-3; D possibly corresponds to TRBD1 (5 bases). Germline assignment: CDR1 DFQATT and CDR2 SNEGSKA (reference sequence). The CDR3 has 15 residues. Trimming pared 2 bases from V and 2 bases from J, leaving 13 bases between. CDR3 coding DNA: TGCAGTGCTAGACTGAACGCGGGGGCTGGAAACACCATATATTTT. Residues: CSARLNAGAGNTIYF.

This clonotype was detected only a few times. The CDR3 nucleotides are TGTGCCAGCAGTAGTAGACAGGGAAGGGGCTCTGGGGCCAACGTCCTGACTTTC. Encoded protein: CASSSRQGRGSGANVLTF. The chain links TRBV28 to TRBJ2-6; 7 positions match TRBD1. Germline loops: CDR1 MDHEN, CDR2 SYDVKM. Losses at the gene ends were 5 bases for V and 0 bases for J; bases not matched to a gene: 10. The CDR3 runs 18 residues.

In its sample, this clonotype was seen many times. The CDR3 sequence: CAISETGPASNLDTQYF. CDR3 nucleotides: TGTGCCATCAGTGAGACAGGGCCAGCCTCTAATCTTGATACGCAGTATTTT. The rearrangement joins TRBV10-3 to TRBJ2-3, with D possibly matching TRBD1 (6 bases). Germline lookup yields CDR1 ENHRY and CDR2 SYGVKD. The ends were cut back, 2 bases at V and 6 bases at J, with 21 bases in the middle. This CDR3 comprises 17 residues.

A note on this clonotype: This may come from a read error, since a much larger clone is one base off. V usage is TRBV2 and J usage is TRBJ2-4; no definite D call. There are 14 residues in the CDR3. Germline CDR1 and CDR2: SNHLY and FYNNEI. The CDR3 region has the DNA TGTGCCAGCAGTGAAAAGTTAGCCAAAAACATTCAGCACTTC. It is translated as CASSEKLAKNIQHF.

This clonotype came up a few times. The V gene is TRBV6-6, the J gene TRBJ1-5; D might be TRBD1 (6 bases). The germline V gene encodes CDR1 MNHNY and CDR2 SVGAGI (reference sequence). V gave up 8 bases and J gave up 6 bases, with 20 bases separating them. The CDR3 contains 15 residues. This CDR3 reads CASLKNGRGGQPQHF. The CDR3 coding sequence is TGTGCCAGCCTCAAGAATGGCAGGGGCGGTCAGCCCCAGCATTTT.

The chain carries TRBV12-3 or TRBV12-4 and TRBJ1-2; D not certain. Trimming cost V 3 bases and J 4 bases, with 21 bases left between them. The CDR3 runs 17 residues. Here the CDR3 reads CASSFRKWAPLGYGYTF. In DNA form, the CDR3 reads TGTGCCAGCAGTTTCCGAAAATGGGCCCCATTGGGCTATGGCTACACCTTC.

This clonotype was recorded a few times. The rearrangement links TRBV4-3 to TRBJ1-5; 10 bases align to TRBD1. This CDR3 region has 14 residues. The germline gives CDR1 LGHNA, CDR2 YSLEER. V gave up 0 bases and J gave up 9 bases; unmatched junction bases: 2. CDR3 loop: CASSQEGQGLPQHF. For the CDR3, the DNA is TGCGCCAGCAGCCAAGAGGGACAGGGGCTGCCCCAGCATTTT.

This chain links TRBV20-1 with TRBJ2-3; D gene ambiguous. CDR1 and CDR2 (germline): DFQATT, SNEGSKA (reference sequence). The length of the CDR3 is 17 residues. The V gene lost 0 bases and the J gene lost 4 bases, with 20 bases spanning the gap. CDR3 sequence: CSARDPPSSSFADTQYF. The CDR3 bases are TGCAGTGCTAGAGACCCCCCGTCTAGTAGTTTTGCAGATACGCAGTATTTT.

This clonotype came up a few times. The V and J genes are TRBV7-6 and TRBJ2-3, with D uncertain. Looked up from germline, CDR1 is SGHVS and CDR2 is FNYEAQ. The CDR3 is 17 amino acids. V was trimmed by 0 bases and J by 4 bases, leaving 17 bases between them. The CDR3 coding sequence is TGTGCCAGCAGCTTAGCGGCGAACCGCTACACGGCAGATACGCAGTATTTT. This translates into CASSLAANRYTADTQYF.

This clonotype was seen repeatedly, ten times or more. This chain connects TRBV7-2 to TRBJ2-3; D possibly corresponds to TRBD2 (6 bases). The CDR3 contains 15 residues. Trimming stripped 3 bases from V and 7 bases from J, with 17 bases between. The germline V gene has CDR1 SGHTA and CDR2 FQGNSA. The CDR3 region has the DNA TGTGCCAGCAGCTTGACCGGGACTTACGGGTATACGCAGTATTTT. This sequence encodes CASSLTGTYGYTQYF.

This clonotype appeared a few times. CDR3 sequence: CASSRTGKSYEQYF. The CDR3 DNA reads TGTGCCAGCAGCCGTACCGGGAAGTCCTACGAGCAGTACTTC. The rearrangement links TRBV7-3 to TRBJ2-7; D might be TRBD2 (5 bases). Trimming stripped 5 bases from V and 1 base from J, with 12 bases between. Per germline, CDR1 SGHTA and CDR2 FQGTGA. The CDR3 totals 14 residues.

This clonotype came up a few times. The junction and the germline gene differ at one end; a read error may be behind it. This chain uses TRBV7-7 with TRBJ2-7; a weak D match, TRBD1 (5 bases). The CDR3 has 13 amino acids. CDR1 and CDR2 (germline): SSHAT, FNYEAQ (reference sequence). CDR3 amino acids: CASSLDQGLEQYF. In DNA, the CDR3 is TGTGCTAGCAGCTTAGACCAGGGCCTCGAGCAGTACTTC.